A selection of T cell receptor beta chains follows, all from one sample in a study of blood T cell repertoires in COVID-19. Assay used: immunoSEQ multiplex PCR; TCRdb lists only in-frame clones, some missing. This sample has roughly 130,000 clones, with approximately 84% found just once. Sequencing used peripheral blood. These receptor sequences come from an older woman with acute or convalescent COVID-19. The CDR3 runs from the conserved cysteine through the conserved F or W. The D gene is left open where the match is weak. Clone size is shown for a subset of rows, as once, few, many or a class of expanded clone.

D,size,V,J,CDR3,DNA
.,.,TRBV2,TRBJ1-1,CASSYQGYTEAFF,TGTGCCAGCAGTTATCAGGGGTACACTGAAGCTTTCTTT
.,.,TRBV6-5,TRBJ1-5,CASRVREYSNQPQHF,TGTGCCAGCAGGGTTAGGGAGTATAGCAATCAGCCCCAGCATTTT
.,.,TRBV19,TRBJ1-5,CASSIQRLDNQPLHF,TGTGCCAGTAGTATACAGCGACTGGACAATCAGCCCCTGCATTTT
TRBD1,once,TRBV19,TRBJ1-4,CASGGQGATNEKLFF,TGTGCCAGTGGCGGACAGGGAGCAACTAATGAAAAACTGTTTTTT
.,.,TRBV10-1,TRBJ1-1,CASSLSALGDSEAFF,TGCGCCAGCAGTTTGTCCGCCTTAGGGGATTCTGAAGCTTTCTTT
TRBD1,.,TRBV24-1,TRBJ1-2,CATRGGEEHGYTF,TGTGCCACGCGAGGGGGCGAGGAACATGGCTACACCTTC
.,once,TRBV30,TRBJ1-6,CAWSEGVNNSPLHF,TGTGCCTGGAGTGAAGGGGTGAATAATTCACCCCTCCACTTT
.,.,TRBV3-1/TRBV3-2,TRBJ1-5,CASSPSDRGTAQPQHF,TGTGCCAGCAGCCCCAGCGATCGGGGAACGGCTCAGCCCCAGCATTTT
TRBD1,.,TRBV10-1,TRBJ2-7,CASSSGQVGEQYF,TGCGCCAGCAGTTCCGGACAGGTGGGCGAGCAGTACTTC
TRBD1,.,TRBV19,TRBJ1-5,CASSSFRTGVEQPQHF,TGTGCCAGTAGTTCCTTTAGGACAGGGGTTGAGCAGCCCCAGCATTTT
.,.,TRBV25-1,TRBJ1-5,CASSSWAQGQPQHF,TGTGCCAGCAGTTCATGGGCGCAGGGTCAGCCCCAGCATTTT
.,.,TRBV6-2/TRBV6-3,TRBJ2-1,CASSYSRSASNIGEQFF,TGTGCCAGCAGTTACTCGAGGTCGGCGTCAAATATTGGTGAGCAGTTCTTC
.,.,TRBV7-3,TRBJ2-6,CASSLSSNSAGANVLTF,TGTGCCAGCAGCTTGTCCTCTAACTCGGCTGGGGCCAACGTCCTGACTTTC
TRBD1,.,TRBV24-1,TRBJ2-5,CATSDSRQGGETQYF,TGTGCCACCAGTGACTCAAGACAGGGGGGAGAGACCCAGTACTTC
.,.,TRBV9,TRBJ1-5,CASSVAPGQPQHF,TGTGCCAGCAGCGTAGCCCCGGGGCAGCCCCAGCATTTT
.,.,TRBV3-1/TRBV3-2,TRBJ1-1,CASSQDTGGTEAFF,TGTGCCAGCAGCCAAGATACGGGAGGGACTGAAGCTTTCTTT
.,.,TRBV30,TRBJ2-7,CAWSQQGYEQYF,TGTGCCTGGAGCCAGCAGGGCTACGAGCAGTACTTC
TRBD1,.,TRBV27,TRBJ1-3,CASGQGPSGNTIYF,TGTGCCAGCGGACAGGGACCCTCTGGAAACACCATATATTTT
TRBD1,few,TRBV5-4,TRBJ2-7,CASSLSTTGSYEQYF,TGTGCCAGCAGCTTGTCCACGACAGGGTCCTACGAGCAGTACTTC
TRBD2,.,TRBV5-1,TRBJ2-5,CASRTSGAQETQYF,TGCGCCAGCAGGACTAGCGGGGCTCAAGAGACCCAGTACTTC
TRBD1,.,TRBV28,TRBJ1-2,CASSPGGLNYGYTF,TGTGCCAGCAGTCCAGGGGGGCTTAACTATGGCTACACCTTC
.,.,TRBV18,TRBJ1-4,CASSPRRRNEKLFF,TGTGCCAGCTCACCACGACGGAGAAATGAAAAACTGTTTTTT
.,.,TRBV7-9,TRBJ1-1,CASSSQGGEAFF,TGTGCCAGCAGCTCCCAGGGAGGTGAAGCTTTCTTT
.,.,TRBV2,TRBJ1-2,CASSETVLAGYTF,TGTGCCAGCAGTGAAACGGTCCTAGCGGGCTACACCTTC
TRBD1,once,TRBV7-2,TRBJ1-6,CASSLPSGQDNSPLHF,TGTGCCAGCAGCTTACCCTCTGGACAGGATAATTCACCCCTCCACTTT
TRBD1,.,TRBV18,TRBJ1-3,CASSLGQGPSGNTIYF,TGTGCCAGCTCACTGGGACAGGGGCCGTCTGGAAACACCATATATTTT
TRBD1,.,TRBV4-1,TRBJ1-2,CASSQTGQSTGANYGYTF,TGCGCCAGCAGCCAGACGGGACAGAGCACCGGAGCTAACTATGGCTACACCTTC
.,.,TRBV6-1,TRBJ1-6,CASSETGFDIF,TGTGCCAGCAGTGAAACGGGGTTTGACATCTTT
TRBD1,.,TRBV6-6,TRBJ1-1,CASRGRTGGNTEAFF,TGTGCCAGCAGAGGAAGGACAGGGGGCAACACTGAAGCTTTCTTT
TRBD1,.,TRBV7-9,TRBJ1-2,CASSLLWTGPRGGYTF,TGTGCCAGCAGCCTCCTATGGACAGGCCCAAGAGGGGGCTACACCTTC
TRBD2,.,TRBV24-1,TRBJ2-5,CATSAAGGPETQYF,TGTGCCACCAGTGCTGCGGGGGGGCCTGAGACCCAGTACTTC
TRBD1,.,TRBV19,TRBJ1-2,CASSKTGGPIYGYTF,TGTGCCAGTAGTAAGACAGGGGGGCCAATCTATGGCTACACCTTC
.,.,TRBV29-1,TRBJ1-1,CSIVPGNTEAFF,TGCAGCATTGTGCCGGGGAACACTGAAGCTTTCTTT
TRBD1,.,TRBV11-2,TRBJ1-2,CASSLNRDSLGYTF,TGTGCCAGCAGCTTGAACCGGGACAGCCTCGGCTACACCTTC
.,.,TRBV2,TRBJ1-4,CASREDRLNEKLFF,TGTGCCAGCAGGGAAGACAGACTAAATGAAAAACTGTTTTTT
.,.,TRBV3-1/TRBV3-2,TRBJ1-2,CASSQGQSRQLYGYTF,TGTGCCAGCAGCCAAGGTCAATCGAGGCAGCTCTATGGCTACACCTTC
.,.,TRBV27,TRBJ1-2,CASSLTLGTAGYGYTF,TGTGCCAGCAGTTTAACCCTAGGAACCGCCGGGTATGGCTACACCTTC
.,.,TRBV4-2,TRBJ2-7,CASSQVPQGNYEQYF,TGTGCCAGCAGCCAAGTTCCCCAGGGTAACTACGAGCAGTACTTC
TRBD1,.,TRBV4-1,TRBJ1-6,CASSQDQTTGIHSPLHF,TGCGCCAGCAGCCAAGATCAAACGACAGGGATCCACTCACCCCTCCACTTT
TRBD1,.,TRBV4-2,TRBJ1-5,CASSPGDRDNQPQHF,TGTGCCAGCAGCCCCGGGGACAGGGACAATCAGCCCCAGCATTTT
.,once,TRBV20-1,TRBJ2-5,CSASVLQETQYF,TGCAGTGCTAGTGTACTACAAGAGACCCAGTACTTC
.,.,TRBV30,TRBJ2-1,CAWRTGRADYEQFF,TGTGCCTGGAGGACTGGCAGGGCAGATTATGAGCAGTTCTTC
TRBD1,.,TRBV2,TRBJ1-1,CASRIGGSEAFF,TGTGCCAGCAGAATAGGGGGCAGTGAAGCTTTCTTT
.,.,TRBV5-8,TRBJ1-2,CASSLRLVAYGYTF,TGTGCCAGCAGCTTGAGGTTGGTAGCCTATGGCTACACCTTC
.,.,TRBV5-6,TRBJ1-2,CASGLNQGFDYTF,TGTGCCAGCGGGTTAAATCAGGGATTCGACTACACCTTC
TRBD1,few,TRBV5-1,TRBJ2-2,CASSLVGGANTGELFF,TGCGCCAGCAGCTTGGTAGGGGGCGCGAACACCGGGGAGCTGTTTTTT
TRBD1,.,TRBV5-1,TRBJ1-6,CASSLQGSDNSPLHF,TGCGCCAGCAGCTTACAGGGGAGCGATAATTCACCCCTCCACTTT
.,few,TRBV19,TRBJ1-1,CASSIEGTRTEAFF,TGTGCCAGTAGTATAGAAGGGACACGAACTGAAGCTTTCTTT
.,.,TRBV6-4,TRBJ1-1,CASSDHREKEAFF,TGTGCCAGCAGTGACCACAGGGAAAAGGAAGCTTTCTTT
.,.,TRBV18,TRBJ2-3,CASSAMIARDTDTQYF,TGTGCCAGCTCAGCCATGATAGCGAGGGACACAGATACGCAGTATTTT
TRBD2,.,TRBV5-4,TRBJ2-3,CASSKNSGGPTDTQYF,TGTGCCAGCAGCAAGAATAGCGGGGGGCCGACAGATACGCAGTATTTT
.,.,TRBV14,TRBJ1-2,CASSQDGRQIYGYTF,TGTGCCAGCAGCCAAGATGGGAGGCAGATCTATGGCTACACCTTC
.,.,TRBV10-1,TRBJ2-3,CASSDQTDTQYF,TGCGCCAGCAGTGATCAGACAGATACGCAGTATTTT
.,few,TRBV5-5,TRBJ1-1,CASSLASDVQGAFF,TGTGCCAGCAGCTTGGCCTCAGACGTACAGGGAGCTTTCTTT
.,.,TRBV7-9,TRBJ1-2,CASSRQNTNYGYTF,TGTGCCAGCAGCCGCCAGAATACCAACTATGGCTACACCTTC
.,.,TRBV3-1/TRBV3-2,TRBJ1-1,CASSQVLLQDTEAFF,TGTGCCAGCAGCCAAGTCCTCTTACAAGACACTGAAGCTTTCTTT
TRBD1,.,TRBV5-1,TRBJ1-2,CASSLLQGANYGYTF,TGCGCCAGCAGCTTGTTGCAGGGGGCGAACTATGGCTACACCTTC
.,.,TRBV3-1/TRBV3-2,TRBJ1-5,CASSSEGGLSQPQHF,TGTGCCAGCAGCTCCGAGGGGGGGCTGAGTCAGCCCCAGCATTTT
TRBD1,.,TRBV11-1,TRBJ1-6,CASSRDRVNSPLHF,TGTGCCAGCAGCCGGGACAGAGTTAATTCACCCCTCCACTTT